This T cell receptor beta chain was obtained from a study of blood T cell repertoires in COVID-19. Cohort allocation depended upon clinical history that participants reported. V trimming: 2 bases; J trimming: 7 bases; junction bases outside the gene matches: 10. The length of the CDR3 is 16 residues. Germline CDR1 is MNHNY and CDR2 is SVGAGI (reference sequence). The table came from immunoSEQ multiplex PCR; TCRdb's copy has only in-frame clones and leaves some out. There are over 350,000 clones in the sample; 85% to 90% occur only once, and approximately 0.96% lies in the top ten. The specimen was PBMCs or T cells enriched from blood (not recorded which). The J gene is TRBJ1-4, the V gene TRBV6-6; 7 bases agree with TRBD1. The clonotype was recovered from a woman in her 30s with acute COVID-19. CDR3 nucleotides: TGTGCCAGCAGTTACGGGGCAGGGGGACTGGGTGAAAAACTGTTTTTT. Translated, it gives CASSYGAGGLGEKLFF.